This T cell receptor (beta chain) was identified during a study of PD-1 blockade in classical Hodgkin lymphoma (dated by TCRdb to 2020 to 2022). Study-level background: Nivolumab dosing was 3 mg/kg intravenously every 2 weeks, continuing until either disease progression or unacceptable toxicity. A peripheral blood immune signature of response to PD-1 blockade in classical Hodgkin lymphoma was defined using TCR beta sequencing and CyTOF. General conclusions and limits of the study: CD4+ but not CD8+ TCR diversity rose significantly by C4D1 (p=0.0027 vs p=0.16), most apparent in complete responders (p=0.02). Trial patients with a complete response had baseline diversity similar to that of newly diagnosed patients, while partial responders and progressors had significantly lower diversity. Lower diversity was observed in patients in whom nivolumab was started less than 1 year after ASCT, and these patients were excluded from later analyses so that confounding by immune reconstitution would be avoided. Baseline TCR diversity was reported to be lower in newly diagnosed patients than in healthy donors, and even lower in relapsed/refractory patients. The study was limited to a single clinical trial cohort, and causes of repertoire differences, possibly disease activity or prior therapy, remained undefined.

Notes on this clone: Its antigen specificity is not known. No base-level quality is on record; no much larger clone is a single base apart.

The time point label, as the study defines it: cycle 4 day 1 (C4D1), after 6 weeks of nivolumab. All trial patients had relapsed after autologous stem cell transplantation, with cohorts A, B and C differing in prior brentuximab vedotin exposure. The trial cohort included 50 to 60 patients with relapsed/refractory classical Hodgkin lymphoma, and each patient had a best overall response of complete response, partial response or progressive disease. Trial patients were treated with single-agent nivolumab in the multi-cohort phase II CheckMate 205 trial. An independent review committee assessed best overall response by applying the 2007 International Working Group response criteria. Trial PBMCs were collected just before the start of nivolumab (C1D1) and during therapy at cycle 2 day 1 and cycle 4 day 1. After peripheral blood was drawn into 8 mL Vacutainer Cell Preparation Tubes, PBMCs were isolated by centrifugation and then cryopreserved.

From the germline V gene, CDR1 is LGHNT and CDR2 is FRNRAP. A distance of 19 bases separates the germline ends of V and J, which lose 1 base and 1 base respectively. The CDR3 spans 18 residues, from the cysteine through the phenylalanine. The entry retains the CDR3 DNA only, 54 bases that are in frame from base 1. Genomic DNA was extracted with the Qiagen DNeasy kit from unsorted PBMCs and from negatively selected CD4+ and CD8+ fractions. Amplification of TCR beta CDR3 regions was done by immunoSEQ multiplex PCR with primers that anneal to V and J segments. A synthetic immune receptor repertoire was used to minimize amplification bias, and remaining bias was computationally removed after sequencing. Regarding the original processing steps: Repertoire diversity was quantified as the Shannon entropy index using custom Python scripts. Unsorted, CD4+ and CD8+ repertoires were analyzed separately, except in combined analyses where CD4+ and CD8+ sequences were merged in silico. A clone was considered expanded if an increase in frequency of at least 2-fold after treatment relative to C1D1 was found, and a pseudocount of 0.5 was applied to clones undetected at baseline. Singleton clones were defined as clones with 0 or 1 copy at C1D1, and non-singleton clones were defined as clones with 2 or more copies. Clones expanded in unsorted samples were annotated as CD4+, CD8+ or unknown by matching protein sequences in sorted samples from the same patient. Diversity changes from C1D1 to C4D1 were tested in paired samples using Wilcoxon tests. The table was pulled from immuneACCESS by TCRdb, which kept in-frame rearrangements only. Such tables lose some clones; where checked, under half of the loss comes from unresolved V genes, and the rest has no known cause. Clone size and V and J calls were adopted from that table, with D and trimming inferred from the DNA. Recorded for this sample are approximately 100,000 clones; 83% of them occurred a single time. The ten biggest clones cover 15% to 20% of the sample.

This clonotype originated in a human donor with classical Hodgkin lymphoma. This receptor chain uses TRBV12-5 and TRBJ1-2; no D gene call is confident. The starting material was peripheral blood mononuclear cells (PBMCs), obtained before the fourth cycle of nivolumab. This receptor has the CDR3 CASGLDIGRTPNNYGYTF. The DNA sequence is given as TGTGCTAGTGGTTTGGATATAGGACGGACCCCGAATAACTATGGCTACACCTTC.